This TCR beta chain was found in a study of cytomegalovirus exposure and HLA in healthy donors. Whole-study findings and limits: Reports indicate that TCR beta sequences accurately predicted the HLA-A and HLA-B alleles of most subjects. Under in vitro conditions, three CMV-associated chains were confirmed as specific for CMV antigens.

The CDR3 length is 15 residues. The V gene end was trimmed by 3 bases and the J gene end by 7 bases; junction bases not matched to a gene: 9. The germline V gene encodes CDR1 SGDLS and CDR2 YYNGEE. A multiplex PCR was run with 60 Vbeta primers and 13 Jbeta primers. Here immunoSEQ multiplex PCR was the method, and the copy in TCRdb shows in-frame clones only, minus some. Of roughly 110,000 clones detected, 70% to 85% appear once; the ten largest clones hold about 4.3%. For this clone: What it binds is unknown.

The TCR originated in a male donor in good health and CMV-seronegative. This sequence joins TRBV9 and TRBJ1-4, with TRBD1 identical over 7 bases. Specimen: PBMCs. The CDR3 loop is CASSGQGGAGEKLFF. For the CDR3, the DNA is TGTGCCAGCAGCGGACAAGGGGGCGCAGGTGAAAAACTGTTTTTT.